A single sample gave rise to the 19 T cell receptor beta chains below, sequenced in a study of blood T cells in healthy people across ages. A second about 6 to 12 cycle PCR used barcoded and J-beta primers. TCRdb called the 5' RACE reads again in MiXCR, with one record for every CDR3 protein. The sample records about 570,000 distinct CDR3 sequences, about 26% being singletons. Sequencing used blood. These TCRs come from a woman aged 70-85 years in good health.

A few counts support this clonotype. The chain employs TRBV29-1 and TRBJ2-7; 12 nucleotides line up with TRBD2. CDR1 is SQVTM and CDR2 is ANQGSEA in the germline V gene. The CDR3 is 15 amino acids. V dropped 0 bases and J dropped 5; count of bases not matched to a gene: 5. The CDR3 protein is CSVEDLAGGPDEQYF. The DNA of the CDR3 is TGCAGCGTTGAAGATCTAGCGGGGGGGCCAGACGAGCAGTACTTC.

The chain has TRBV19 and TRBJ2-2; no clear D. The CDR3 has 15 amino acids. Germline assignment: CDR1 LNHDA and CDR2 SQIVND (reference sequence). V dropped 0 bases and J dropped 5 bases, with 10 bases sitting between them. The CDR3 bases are TGTGCCAGTAGTATAGATATAGTGTCGACCGGGGAGCTGTTTTTT. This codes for CASSIDIVSTGELFF.

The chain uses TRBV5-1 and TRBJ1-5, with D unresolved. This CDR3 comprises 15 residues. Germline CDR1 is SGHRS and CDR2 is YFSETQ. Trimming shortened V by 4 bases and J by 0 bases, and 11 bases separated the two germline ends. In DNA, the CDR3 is TGCGCCAGCAGCCCGCGTTGGGGTAGCAATCAGCCCCAGCATTTT. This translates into CASSPRWGSNQPQHF.

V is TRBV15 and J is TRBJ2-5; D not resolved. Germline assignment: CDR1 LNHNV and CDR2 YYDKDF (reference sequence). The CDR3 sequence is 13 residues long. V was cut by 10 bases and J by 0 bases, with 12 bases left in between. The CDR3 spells CASTAQYQETQYF. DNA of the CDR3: TGTGCCAGCACGGCTCAGTACCAAGAGACCCAGTACTTC.

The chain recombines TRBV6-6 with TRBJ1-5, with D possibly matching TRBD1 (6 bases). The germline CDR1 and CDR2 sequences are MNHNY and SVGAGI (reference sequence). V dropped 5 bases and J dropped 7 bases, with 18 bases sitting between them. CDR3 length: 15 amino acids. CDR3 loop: CASSLYGGFGQPQHF. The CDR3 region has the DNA TGTGCCAGCAGTCTCTATGGGGGCTTTGGCCAGCCCCAGCATTTT.

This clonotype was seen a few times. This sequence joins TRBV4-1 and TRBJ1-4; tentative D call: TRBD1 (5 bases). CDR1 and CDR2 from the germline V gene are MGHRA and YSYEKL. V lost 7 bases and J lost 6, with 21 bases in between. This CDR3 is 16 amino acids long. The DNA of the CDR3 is TGCGCCAGCACCCCAAACCCGACAGATACCTATGAAAAACTGTTTTTT. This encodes CASTPNPTDTYEKLFF.

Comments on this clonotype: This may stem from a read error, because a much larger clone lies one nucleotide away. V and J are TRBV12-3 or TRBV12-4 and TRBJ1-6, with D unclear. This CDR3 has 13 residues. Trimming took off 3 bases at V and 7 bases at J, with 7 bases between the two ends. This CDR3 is CASSFGRNSPLHF. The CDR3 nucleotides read TGTGCCAGCAGTTTTGGCAGGAATTCACCCCTCCACTTT.

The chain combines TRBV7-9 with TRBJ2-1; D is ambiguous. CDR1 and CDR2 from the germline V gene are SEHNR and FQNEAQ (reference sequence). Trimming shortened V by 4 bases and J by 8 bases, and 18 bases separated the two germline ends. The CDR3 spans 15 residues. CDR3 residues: CASSSDADTTDEQFF. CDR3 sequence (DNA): TGTGCCAGCAGCTCAGACGCAGACACGACGGATGAGCAGTTCTTC.

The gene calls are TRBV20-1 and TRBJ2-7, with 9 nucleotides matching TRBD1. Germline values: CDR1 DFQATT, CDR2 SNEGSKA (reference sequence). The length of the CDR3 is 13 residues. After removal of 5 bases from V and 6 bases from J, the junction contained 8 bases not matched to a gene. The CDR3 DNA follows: TGCAGTGCTCCGGGACAGGGTTTTGGCGAGCAGTACTTC. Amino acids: CSAPGQGFGEQYF.

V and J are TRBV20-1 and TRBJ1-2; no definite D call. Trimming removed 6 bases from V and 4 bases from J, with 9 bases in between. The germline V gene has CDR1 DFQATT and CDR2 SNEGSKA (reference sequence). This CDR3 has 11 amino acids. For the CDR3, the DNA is TGCAGTGCCACACCCGGCTATGGCTACACCTTC. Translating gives CSATPGYGYTF.

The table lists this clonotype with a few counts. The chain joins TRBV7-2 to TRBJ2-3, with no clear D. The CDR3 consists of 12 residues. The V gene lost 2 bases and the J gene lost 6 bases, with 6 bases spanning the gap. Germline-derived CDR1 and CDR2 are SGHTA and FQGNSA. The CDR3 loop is CASSLSWDTQYF. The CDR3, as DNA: TGTGCCAGCAGCTTAAGCTGGGATACGCAGTATTTT.

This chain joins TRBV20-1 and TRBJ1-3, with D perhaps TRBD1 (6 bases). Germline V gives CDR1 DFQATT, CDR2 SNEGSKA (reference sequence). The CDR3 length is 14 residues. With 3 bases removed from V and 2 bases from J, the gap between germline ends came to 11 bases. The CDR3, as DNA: TGCAGTGCTAGCCTACAGGGTCCTGGAAACACCATATATTTT. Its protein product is CSASLQGPGNTIYF.

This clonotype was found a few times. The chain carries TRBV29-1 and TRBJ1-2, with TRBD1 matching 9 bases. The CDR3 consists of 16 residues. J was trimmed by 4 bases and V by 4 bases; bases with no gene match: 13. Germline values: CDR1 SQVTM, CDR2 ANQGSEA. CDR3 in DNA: TGCAGCGTTGTTCCGGGACAGGGAACGAGGAGCTATGGCTACACCTTC. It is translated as CSVVPGQGTRSYGYTF.

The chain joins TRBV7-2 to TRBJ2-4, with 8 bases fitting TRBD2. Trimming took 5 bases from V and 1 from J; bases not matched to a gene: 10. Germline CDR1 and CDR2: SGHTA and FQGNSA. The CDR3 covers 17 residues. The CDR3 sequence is CASSRDTLAGAKNIQYF. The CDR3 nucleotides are TGTGCCAGCAGCCGGGACACCTTAGCGGGGGCCAAAAACATTCAGTACTTC.

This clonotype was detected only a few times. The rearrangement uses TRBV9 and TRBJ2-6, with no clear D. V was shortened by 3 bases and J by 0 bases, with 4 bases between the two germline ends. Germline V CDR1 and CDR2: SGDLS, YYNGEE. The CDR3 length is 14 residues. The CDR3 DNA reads TGTGCCAGCAGCGAGCGCTCTGGGGCCAACGTCCTGACTTTC. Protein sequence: CASSERSGANVLTF.

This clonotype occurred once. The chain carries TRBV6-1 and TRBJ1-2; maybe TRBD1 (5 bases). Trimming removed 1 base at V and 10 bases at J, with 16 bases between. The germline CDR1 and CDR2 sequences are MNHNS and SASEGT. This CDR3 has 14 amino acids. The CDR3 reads CASSEGGGLTFYTF. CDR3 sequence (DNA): TGTGCCAGCAGTGAAGGGGGGGGTTTGACCTTCTACACCTTC.

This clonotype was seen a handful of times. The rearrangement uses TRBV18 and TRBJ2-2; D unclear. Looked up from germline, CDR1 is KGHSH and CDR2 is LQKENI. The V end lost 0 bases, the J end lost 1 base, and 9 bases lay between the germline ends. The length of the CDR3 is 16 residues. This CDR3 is CASSPPSPGNTGELFF. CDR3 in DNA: TGTGCCAGCTCACCACCTTCCCCAGGGAACACCGGGGAGCTGTTTTTT.

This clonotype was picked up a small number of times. CDR3 DNA sequence: TGCAGTGCTATACAACAGGTCTCTGGGGACGAGCAGTACTTC. This sequence encodes CSAIQQVSGDEQYF. V and J are TRBV20-1 and TRBJ2-7, with a weak D call TRBD1 (5 bases). This CDR3 comprises 14 residues. V lost 4 bases, J lost 5 bases, and 18 bases lay in between. The V gene's germline CDR1 is DFQATT and CDR2 SNEGSKA (reference sequence).

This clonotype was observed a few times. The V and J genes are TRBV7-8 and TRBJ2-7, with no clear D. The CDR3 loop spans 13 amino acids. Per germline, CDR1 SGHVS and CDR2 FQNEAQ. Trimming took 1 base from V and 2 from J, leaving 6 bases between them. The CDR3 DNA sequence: TGTGCCAGCAGCTTAGGGGAAACCTACGAGCAGTACTTC. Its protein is CASSLGETYEQYF.